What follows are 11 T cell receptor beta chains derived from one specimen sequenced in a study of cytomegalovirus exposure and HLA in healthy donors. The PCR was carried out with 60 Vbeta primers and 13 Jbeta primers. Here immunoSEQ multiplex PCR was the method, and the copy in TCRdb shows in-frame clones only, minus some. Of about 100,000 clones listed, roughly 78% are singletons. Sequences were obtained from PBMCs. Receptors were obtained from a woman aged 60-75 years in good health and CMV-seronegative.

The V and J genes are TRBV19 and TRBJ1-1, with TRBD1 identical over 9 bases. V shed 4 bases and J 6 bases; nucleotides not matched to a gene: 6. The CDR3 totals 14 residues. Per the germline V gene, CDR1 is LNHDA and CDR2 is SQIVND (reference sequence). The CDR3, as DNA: TGTGCCAGTAGTACCGGGACAGGGTTGGCTGAAGCTTTCTTT. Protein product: CASSTGTGLAEAFF.

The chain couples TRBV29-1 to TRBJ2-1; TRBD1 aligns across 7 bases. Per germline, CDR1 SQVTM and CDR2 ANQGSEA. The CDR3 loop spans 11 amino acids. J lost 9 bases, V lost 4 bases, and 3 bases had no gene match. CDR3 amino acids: CSVGTGSEQFF. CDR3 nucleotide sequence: TGCAGCGTTGGGACAGGCAGTGAGCAGTTCTTC.

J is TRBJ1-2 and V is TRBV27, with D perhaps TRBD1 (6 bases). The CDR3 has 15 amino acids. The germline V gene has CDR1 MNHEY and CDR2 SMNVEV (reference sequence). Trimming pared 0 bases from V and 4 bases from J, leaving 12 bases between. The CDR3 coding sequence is TGTGCCAGCAGTTTATCCACTACAGGGTCCTATGGCTACACCTTC. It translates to CASSLSTTGSYGYTF.

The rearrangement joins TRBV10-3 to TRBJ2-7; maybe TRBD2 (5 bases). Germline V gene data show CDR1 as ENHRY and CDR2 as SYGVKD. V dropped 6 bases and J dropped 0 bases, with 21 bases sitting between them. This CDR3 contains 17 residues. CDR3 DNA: TGTGCCATCAGGGCGAGCAATTGGAGCGGTCCCTCCTACGAGCAGTACTTC. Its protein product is CAIRASNWSGPSYEQYF.

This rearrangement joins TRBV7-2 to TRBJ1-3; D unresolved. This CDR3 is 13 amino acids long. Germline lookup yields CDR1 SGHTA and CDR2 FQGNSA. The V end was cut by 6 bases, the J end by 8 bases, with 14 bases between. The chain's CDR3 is CASSPEGADTIYF. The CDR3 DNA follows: TGTGCCAGCAGTCCTGAGGGTGCTGACACCATATATTTT.

CDR3 sequence reads: CASSLRDRGTEAFF. The CDR3, as DNA: TGTGCCAGTAGTCTCCGGGACAGGGGGACTGAAGCTTTCTTT. The chain joins TRBV19 to TRBJ1-1; the match to TRBD1 covers 11 bases. The CDR3 consists of 14 residues. Trimming at V came to 5 bases and at J to 5 bases, leaving 4 bases not matched to a gene. The germline V gene encodes CDR1 LNHDA and CDR2 SQIVND (reference sequence).

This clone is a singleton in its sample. This chain's CDR3 is CASSSGQGFDEQFF. The CDR3, as DNA: TGTGCCAGCAGCTCGGGACAGGGTTTCGATGAGCAGTTCTTC. The chain recombines TRBV5-8 with TRBJ2-1; 9 bases fit TRBD1. The germline V gene encodes CDR1 SGHTS and CDR2 YDEGEE. The CDR3 extends over 14 amino acids. V gave up 3 bases and J gave up 8 bases; unmatched junction bases: 6. Filled out from reference TRBV5-8 and TRBJ2-1, the complete variable domain reads EAGVTQSPTHLIKTRGQQATLRCSPISGHTSVYWYQQALGLGLQFLLWYDEGEERNRGNFPPRFSGRQFPNYSSELNVNALELEDSALYLCASSSGQGFDEQFFGPGTRLTVL.

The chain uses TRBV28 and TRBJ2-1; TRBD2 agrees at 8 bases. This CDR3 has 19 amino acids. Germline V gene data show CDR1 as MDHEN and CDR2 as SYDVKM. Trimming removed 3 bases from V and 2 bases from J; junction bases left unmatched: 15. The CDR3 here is CASSFGPQVAGRTYNEQFF. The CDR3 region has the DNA TGTGCCAGCAGTTTTGGCCCCCAGGTAGCGGGAAGAACCTACAATGAGCAGTTCTTC.

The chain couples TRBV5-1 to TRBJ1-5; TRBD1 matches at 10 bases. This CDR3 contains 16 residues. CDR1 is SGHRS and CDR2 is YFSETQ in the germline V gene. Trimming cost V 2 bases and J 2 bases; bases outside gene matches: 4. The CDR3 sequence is CASSLSGTGGNQPQHF. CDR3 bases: TGCGCCAGCAGCTTAAGTGGGACAGGGGGCAATCAGCCCCAGCATTTT.

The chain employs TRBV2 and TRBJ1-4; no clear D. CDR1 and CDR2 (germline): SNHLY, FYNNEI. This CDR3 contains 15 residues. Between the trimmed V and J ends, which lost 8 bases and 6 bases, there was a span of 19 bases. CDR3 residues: CASRDLTGPDEKLFF. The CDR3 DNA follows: TGTGCCAGCCGAGACTTGACGGGTCCGGATGAAAAACTGTTTTTT.

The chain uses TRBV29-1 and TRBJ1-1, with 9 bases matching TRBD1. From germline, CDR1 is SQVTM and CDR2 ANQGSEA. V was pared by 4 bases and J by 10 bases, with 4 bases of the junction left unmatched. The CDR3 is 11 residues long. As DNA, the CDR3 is TGCAGCGTTGCTCTGGACAGGGGAGCTTTCTTT. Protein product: CSVALDRGAFF.